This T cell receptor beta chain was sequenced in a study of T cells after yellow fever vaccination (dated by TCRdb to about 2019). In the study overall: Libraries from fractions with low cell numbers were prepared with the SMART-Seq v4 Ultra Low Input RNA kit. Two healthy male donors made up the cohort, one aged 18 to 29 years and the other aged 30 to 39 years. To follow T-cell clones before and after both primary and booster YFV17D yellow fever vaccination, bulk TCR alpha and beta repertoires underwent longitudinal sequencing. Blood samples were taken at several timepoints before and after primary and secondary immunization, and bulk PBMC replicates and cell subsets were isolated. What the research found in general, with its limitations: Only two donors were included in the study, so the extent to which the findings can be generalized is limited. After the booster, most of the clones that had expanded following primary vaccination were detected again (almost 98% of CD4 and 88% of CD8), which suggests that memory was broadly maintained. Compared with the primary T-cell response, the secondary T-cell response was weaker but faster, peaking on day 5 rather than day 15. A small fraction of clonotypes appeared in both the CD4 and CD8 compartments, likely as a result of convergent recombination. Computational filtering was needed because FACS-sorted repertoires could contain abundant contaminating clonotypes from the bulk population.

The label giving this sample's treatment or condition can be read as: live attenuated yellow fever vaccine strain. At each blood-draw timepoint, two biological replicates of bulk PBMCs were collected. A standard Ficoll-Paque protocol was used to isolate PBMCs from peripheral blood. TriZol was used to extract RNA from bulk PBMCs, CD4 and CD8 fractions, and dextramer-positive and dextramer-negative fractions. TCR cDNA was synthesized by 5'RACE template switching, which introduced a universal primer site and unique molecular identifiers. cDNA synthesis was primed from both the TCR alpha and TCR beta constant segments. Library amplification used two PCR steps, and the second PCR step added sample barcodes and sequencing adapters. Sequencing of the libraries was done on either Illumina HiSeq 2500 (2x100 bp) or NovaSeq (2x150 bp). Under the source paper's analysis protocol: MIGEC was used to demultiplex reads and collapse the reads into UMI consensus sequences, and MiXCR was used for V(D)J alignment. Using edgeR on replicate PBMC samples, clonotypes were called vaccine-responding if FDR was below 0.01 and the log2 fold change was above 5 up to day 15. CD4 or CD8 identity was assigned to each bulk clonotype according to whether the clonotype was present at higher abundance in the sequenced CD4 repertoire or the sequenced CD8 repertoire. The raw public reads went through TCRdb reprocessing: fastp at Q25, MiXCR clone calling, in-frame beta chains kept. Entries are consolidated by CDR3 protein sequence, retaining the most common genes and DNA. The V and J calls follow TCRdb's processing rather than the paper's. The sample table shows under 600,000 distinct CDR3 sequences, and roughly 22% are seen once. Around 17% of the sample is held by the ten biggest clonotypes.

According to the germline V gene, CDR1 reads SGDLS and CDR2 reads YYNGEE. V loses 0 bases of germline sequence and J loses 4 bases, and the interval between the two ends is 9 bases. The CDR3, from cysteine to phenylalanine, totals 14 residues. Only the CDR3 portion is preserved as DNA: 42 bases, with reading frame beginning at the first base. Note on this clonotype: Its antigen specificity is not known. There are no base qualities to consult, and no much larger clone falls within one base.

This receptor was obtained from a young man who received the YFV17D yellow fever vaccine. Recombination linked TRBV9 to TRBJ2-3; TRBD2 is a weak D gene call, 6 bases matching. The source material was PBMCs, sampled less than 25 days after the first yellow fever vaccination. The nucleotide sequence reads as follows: TGTGCCAGCAGCGTAGCGGGGGTCCCAGATACGCAGTATTTT. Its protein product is CASSVAGVPDTQYF.